The clone carrying this TCR beta chain has just one count. This CDR3 has 15 amino acids. After removal of 6 bases from V and 2 bases from J, the junction contained 7 bases not matched to a gene. These data belong to a study of blood T cell repertoires in COVID-19. The protocol was immunoSEQ multiplex PCR, while the TCRdb copy is restricted to in-frame clones and leaves out a portion. The repertoire holds around 100,000 clones, with 87% as singletons. Sequencing was performed on peripheral blood. The gene calls are TRBV6-7 and TRBJ1-5, with 7 bases that match TRBD1. TRBV6-7 is filed as an ORF, its function uncertain. This TCR was recovered from a human donor in a cohort sampled during active COVID-19. The CDR3: CASRNRGPGNQPQHF. DNA of the CDR3: TGTGCCAGCAGAAACAGGGGCCCGGGCAATCAGCCCCAGCATTTT.